Sequencing of this T cell receptor (beta chain) was carried out in a study of T cells in Graves' hyperthyroidism and ophthalmopathy. In germline, CDR1 is WNHNN, CDR2 SYGVQD (reference sequence). The length of the CDR3 is 14 residues. The V and J ends lost 5 bases and 5 bases, in that order; junction bases with no gene match: 6. This clonotype occurred once. TCR beta CDR3 region amplification was performed from RNA transcripts. The TCR CDR3 was amplified in a first-round RT-PCR using the HTBI primer set. TCRdb reprocessed the multiplex PCR reads via MiXCR and lists one record per CDR3 protein. The data show roughly 130,000 distinct CDR3 sequences, approximately 24% seen once.

The sequencing input was blood. This receptor was identified in a woman between 45 and 60 years old with Graves' hyperthyroidism that later progressed to Graves' ophthalmopathy. The gene calls are TRBV10-1 and TRBJ1-5; the match to TRBD1 covers 7 bases. The CDR3 spells CASSTGVNHQPQHF. In DNA, the CDR3 is TGCGCCAGCAGTACAGGGGTAAATCATCAGCCCCAGCATTTT.